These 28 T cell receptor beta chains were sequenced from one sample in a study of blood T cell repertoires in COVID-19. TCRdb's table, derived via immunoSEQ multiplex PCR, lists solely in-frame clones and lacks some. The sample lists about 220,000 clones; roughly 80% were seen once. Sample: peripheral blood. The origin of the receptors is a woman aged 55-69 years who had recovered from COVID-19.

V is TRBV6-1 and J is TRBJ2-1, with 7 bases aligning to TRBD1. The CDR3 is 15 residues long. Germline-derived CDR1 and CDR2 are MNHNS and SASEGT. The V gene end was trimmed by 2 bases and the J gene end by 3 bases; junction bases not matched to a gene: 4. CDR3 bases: TGTGCCAGCAGTGAACCAGGGGGTTACTACAATGAGCAGTTCTTC. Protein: CASSEPGGYYNEQFF.

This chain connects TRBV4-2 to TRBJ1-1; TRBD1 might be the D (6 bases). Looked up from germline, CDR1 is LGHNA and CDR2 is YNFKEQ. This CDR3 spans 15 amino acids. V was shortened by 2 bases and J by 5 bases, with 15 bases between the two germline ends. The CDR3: CASSQLWGRGTEAFF. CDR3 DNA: TGTGCCAGCAGCCAACTATGGGGGCGCGGGACTGAAGCTTTCTTT.

DNA for the CDR3: TGTGCCAGCAGCCAAGGGGACAGGGGCAACTACGAGCAGTACTTC. Protein: CASSQGDRGNYEQYF. This sequence joins TRBV14 and TRBJ2-7; 10 positions match TRBD1. The CDR3 is made up of 15 amino acids. With 1 base clipped from V and 3 bases from J, the junction kept 3 bases outside the gene matches. The germline V gene has CDR1 SGHDN and CDR2 FVKESK.

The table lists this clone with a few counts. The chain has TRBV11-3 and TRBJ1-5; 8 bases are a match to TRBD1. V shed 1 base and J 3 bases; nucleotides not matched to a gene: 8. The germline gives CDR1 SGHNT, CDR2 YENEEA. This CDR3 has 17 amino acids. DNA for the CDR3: TGTGCCAGCAGCTTAGCTCGGACAGGGAGCAACAATCAGCCCCAGCATTTT. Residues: CASSLARTGSNNQPQHF.

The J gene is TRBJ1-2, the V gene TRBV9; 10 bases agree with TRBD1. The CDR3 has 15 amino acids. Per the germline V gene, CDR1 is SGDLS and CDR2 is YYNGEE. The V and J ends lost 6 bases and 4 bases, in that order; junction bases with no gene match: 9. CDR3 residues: CASTPGQGDIYGYTF. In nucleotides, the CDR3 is TGTGCCAGCACGCCCGGACAGGGGGATATCTATGGCTACACCTTC.

The CDR3 sequence is CASSLGTSGGTDTQYF. Here the CDR3 DNA reads TGTGCCAGCAGCTTAGGGACTAGCGGGGGCACAGATACGCAGTATTTT. The chain links TRBV7-3 to TRBJ2-3, with TRBD2 identical over 13 bases. The CDR3 spans 16 residues. V gave up 2 bases and J gave up 1 base; unmatched junction bases: 0. Germline V gene lookup returns CDR1 SGHTA and CDR2 FQGTGA.

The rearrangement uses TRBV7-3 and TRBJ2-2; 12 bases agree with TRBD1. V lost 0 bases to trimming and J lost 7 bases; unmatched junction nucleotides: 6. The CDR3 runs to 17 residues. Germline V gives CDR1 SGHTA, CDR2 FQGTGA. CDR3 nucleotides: TGTGCCAGCAGCTTAACGAGGGACAGGGGGCAAAGCGGGGAGCTGTTTTTT. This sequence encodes CASSLTRDRGQSGELFF.

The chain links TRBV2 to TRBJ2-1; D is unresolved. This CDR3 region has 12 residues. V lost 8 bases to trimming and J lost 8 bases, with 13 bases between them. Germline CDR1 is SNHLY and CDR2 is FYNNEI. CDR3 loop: CASCPPSDEQFF. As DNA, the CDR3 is TGTGCCAGCTGTCCCCCCAGCGATGAGCAGTTCTTC.

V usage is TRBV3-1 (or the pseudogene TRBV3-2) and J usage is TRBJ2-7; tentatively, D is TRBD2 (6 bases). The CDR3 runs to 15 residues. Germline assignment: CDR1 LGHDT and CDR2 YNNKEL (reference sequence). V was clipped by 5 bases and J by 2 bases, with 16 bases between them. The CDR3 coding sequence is TGTGCCAGCAGCATAGGGACTGAGCCTACCTACGAGCAGTACTTC. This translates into CASSIGTEPTYEQYF.

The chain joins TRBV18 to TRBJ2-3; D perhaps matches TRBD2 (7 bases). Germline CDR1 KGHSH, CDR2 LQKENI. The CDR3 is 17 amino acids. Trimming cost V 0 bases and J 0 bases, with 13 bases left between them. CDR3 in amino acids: CASSPPVGGASTDTQYF. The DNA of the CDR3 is TGTGCCAGCTCACCACCTGTGGGGGGGGCCAGCACAGATACGCAGTATTTT. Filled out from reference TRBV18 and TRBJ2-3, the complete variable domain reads NAGVMQNPRHLVRRRGQEARLRCSPMKGHSHVYWYRQLPEEGLKFMVYLQKENIIDESGMPKERFSAEFPKEGPSILRIQQVVRGDSAAYFCASSPPVGGASTDTQYFGPGTRLTVL.

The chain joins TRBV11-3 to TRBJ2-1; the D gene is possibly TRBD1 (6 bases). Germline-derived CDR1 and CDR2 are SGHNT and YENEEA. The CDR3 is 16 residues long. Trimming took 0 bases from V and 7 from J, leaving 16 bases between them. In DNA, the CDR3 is TGTGCCAGCAGCTTAGACGGGCCTTCTAGGGGGAATGAGCAGTTCTTC. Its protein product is CASSLDGPSRGNEQFF.

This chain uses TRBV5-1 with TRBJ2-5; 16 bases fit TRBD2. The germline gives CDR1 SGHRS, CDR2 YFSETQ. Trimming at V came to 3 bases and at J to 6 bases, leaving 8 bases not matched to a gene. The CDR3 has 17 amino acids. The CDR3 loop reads CASSSRGLAGGHQTQYF. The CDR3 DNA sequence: TGCGCCAGCAGCTCCCGGGGACTAGCGGGGGGGCATCAGACCCAGTACTTC.

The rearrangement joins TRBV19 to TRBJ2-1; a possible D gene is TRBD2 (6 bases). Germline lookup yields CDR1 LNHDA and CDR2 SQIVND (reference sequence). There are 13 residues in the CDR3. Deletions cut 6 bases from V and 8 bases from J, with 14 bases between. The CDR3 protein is CASRGTVGDEQFF. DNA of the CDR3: TGTGCCAGTAGGGGGACTGTTGGGGATGAGCAGTTCTTC. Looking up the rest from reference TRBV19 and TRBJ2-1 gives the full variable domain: DGGITQSPKYLFRKEGQNVTLSCEQNLNHDAMYWYRQDPGQGLRLIYYSQIVNDFQKGDIAEGYSVSREKKESFPLTVTSAQKNPTAFYLCASRGTVGDEQFFGPGTRLTVL.

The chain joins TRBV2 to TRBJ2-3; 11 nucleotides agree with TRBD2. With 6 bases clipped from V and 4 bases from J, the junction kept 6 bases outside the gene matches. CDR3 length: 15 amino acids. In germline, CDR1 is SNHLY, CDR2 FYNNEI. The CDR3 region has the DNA TGTGCCAGCAGCCTTGTTAGCGGGGGGGCAGATACGCAGTATTTT. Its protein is CASSLVSGGADTQYF. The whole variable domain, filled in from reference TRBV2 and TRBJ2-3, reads EPEVTQTPSHQVTQMGQEVILRCVPISNHLYFYWYRQILGQKVEFLVSFYNNEISEKSEIFDDQFSVERPDGSNFTLKIRSTKLEDSAMYFCASSLVSGGADTQYFGPGTRLTVL.

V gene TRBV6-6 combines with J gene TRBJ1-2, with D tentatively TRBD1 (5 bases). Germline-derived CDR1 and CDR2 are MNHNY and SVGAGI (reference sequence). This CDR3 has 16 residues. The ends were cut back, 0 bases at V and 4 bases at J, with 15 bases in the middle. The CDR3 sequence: CASSYSLGADLYGYTF. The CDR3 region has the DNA TGTGCCAGCAGTTACTCGTTAGGGGCAGATCTCTATGGCTACACCTTC.

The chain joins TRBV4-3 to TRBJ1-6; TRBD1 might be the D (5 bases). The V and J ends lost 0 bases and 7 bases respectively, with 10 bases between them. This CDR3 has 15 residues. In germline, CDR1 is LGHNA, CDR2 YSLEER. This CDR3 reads CASSQERQFNSPLHF. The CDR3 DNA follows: TGCGCCAGCAGCCAAGAGAGACAGTTCAATTCACCCCTCCACTTT.

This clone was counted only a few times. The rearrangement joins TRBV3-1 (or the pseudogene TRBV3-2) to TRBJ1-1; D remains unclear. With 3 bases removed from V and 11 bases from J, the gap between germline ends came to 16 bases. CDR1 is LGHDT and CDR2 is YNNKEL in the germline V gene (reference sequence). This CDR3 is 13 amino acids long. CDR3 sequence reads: CASSHHLSAGAFF. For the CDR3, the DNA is TGTGCCAGCAGCCACCACCTGTCAGCCGGGGCTTTCTTT.

The CDR3 DNA is TGTGCCAGCAGCCCTCCCCGACTAGCGGGGGGCGGCCCGCCCTGGACCCAGTACTTC. As protein: CASSPPRLAGGGPPWTQYF. V usage is TRBV21-1 and J usage is TRBJ2-5; the table's D call, TRBD2, has no DNA check behind it. TRBV21-1 corresponds to a pseudogene. The CDR3 extends over 19 amino acids.

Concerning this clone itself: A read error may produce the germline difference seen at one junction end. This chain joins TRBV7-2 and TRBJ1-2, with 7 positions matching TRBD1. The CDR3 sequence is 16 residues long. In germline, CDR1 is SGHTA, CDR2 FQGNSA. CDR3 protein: CASSLAIGGGSYGYTF. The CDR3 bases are TGTGCCAGCAGCCTAGCGATAGGGGGCGGTAGCTATGGCTACACCTTC.

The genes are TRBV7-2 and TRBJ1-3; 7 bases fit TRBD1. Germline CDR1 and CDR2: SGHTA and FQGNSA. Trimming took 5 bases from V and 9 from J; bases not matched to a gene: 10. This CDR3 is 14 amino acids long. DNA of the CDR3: TGTGCCAGCAGCCCAGACAGGGATCGAAGCACCATATATTTT. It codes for CASSPDRDRSTIYF.

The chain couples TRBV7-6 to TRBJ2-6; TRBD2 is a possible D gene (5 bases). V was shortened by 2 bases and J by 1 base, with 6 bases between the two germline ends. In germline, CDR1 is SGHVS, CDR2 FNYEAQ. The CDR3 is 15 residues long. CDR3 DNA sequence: TGTGCCAGCAGCTTACGCGGGTCTGGGGCCAACGTCCTGACTTTC. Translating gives CASSLRGSGANVLTF.

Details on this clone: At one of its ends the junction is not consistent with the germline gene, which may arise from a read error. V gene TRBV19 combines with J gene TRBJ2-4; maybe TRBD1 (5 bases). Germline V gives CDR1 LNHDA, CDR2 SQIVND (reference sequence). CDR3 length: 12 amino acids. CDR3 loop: CASSFQGAPVNF. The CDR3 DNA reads TGTGCCAGTAGCTTCCAAGGGGCCCCCGTCAACTTC.

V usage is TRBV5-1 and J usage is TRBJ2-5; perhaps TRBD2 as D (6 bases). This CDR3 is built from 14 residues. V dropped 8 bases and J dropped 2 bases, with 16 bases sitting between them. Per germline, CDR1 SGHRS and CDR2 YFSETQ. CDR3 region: CASSTAGGQETQYF. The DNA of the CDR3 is TGCGCCAGTTCCACCGCCGGGGGACAAGAGACCCAGTACTTC.

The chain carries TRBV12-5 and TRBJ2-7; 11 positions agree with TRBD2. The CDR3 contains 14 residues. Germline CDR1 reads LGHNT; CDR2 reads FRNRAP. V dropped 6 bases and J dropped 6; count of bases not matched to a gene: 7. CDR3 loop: CASGLLAGVGEQYF. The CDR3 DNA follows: TGTGCTAGTGGCCTACTAGCGGGGGTGGGCGAGCAGTACTTC.

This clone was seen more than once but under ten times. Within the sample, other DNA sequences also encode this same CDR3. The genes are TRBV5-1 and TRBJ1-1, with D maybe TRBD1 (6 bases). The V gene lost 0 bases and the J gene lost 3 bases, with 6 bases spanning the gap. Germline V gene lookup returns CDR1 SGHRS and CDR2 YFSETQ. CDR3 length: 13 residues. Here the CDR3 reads CASSLDRDTEAFF. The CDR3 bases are TGCGCCAGCAGCTTGGACAGGGACACTGAAGCTTTCTTT.

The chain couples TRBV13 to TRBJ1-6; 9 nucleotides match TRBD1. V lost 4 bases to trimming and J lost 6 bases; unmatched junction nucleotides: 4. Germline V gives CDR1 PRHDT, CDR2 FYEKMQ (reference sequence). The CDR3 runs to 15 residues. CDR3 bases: TGTGCCAGCAGCTCGGGACAGGGTTTTAATTCACCCCTCCACTTT. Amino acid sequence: CASSSGQGFNSPLHF. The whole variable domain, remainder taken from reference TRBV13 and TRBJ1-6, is AAGVIQSPRHLIKEKRETATLKCYPIPRHDTVYWYQQGPGQDPQFLISFYEKMQSDKGSIPDRFSAQQFSDYHSELNMSSLELGDSALYFCASSSGQGFNSPLHFGNGTRLTVT.

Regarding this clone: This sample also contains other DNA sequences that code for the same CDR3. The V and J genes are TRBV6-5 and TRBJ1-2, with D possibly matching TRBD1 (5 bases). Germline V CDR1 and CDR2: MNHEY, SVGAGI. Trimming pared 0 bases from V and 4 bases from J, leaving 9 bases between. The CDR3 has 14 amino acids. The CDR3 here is CASSYSGGPYGYTF. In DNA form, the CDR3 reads TGTGCCAGCAGTTACTCGGGGGGTCCCTATGGCTACACCTTC.

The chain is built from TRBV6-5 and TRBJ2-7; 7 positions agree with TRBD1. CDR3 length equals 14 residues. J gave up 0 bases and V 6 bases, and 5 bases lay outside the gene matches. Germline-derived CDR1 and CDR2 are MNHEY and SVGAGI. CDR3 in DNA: TGTGCCAGCAGGGCACAGGGGAGCTCCTACGAGCAGTACTTC. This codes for CASRAQGSSYEQYF.